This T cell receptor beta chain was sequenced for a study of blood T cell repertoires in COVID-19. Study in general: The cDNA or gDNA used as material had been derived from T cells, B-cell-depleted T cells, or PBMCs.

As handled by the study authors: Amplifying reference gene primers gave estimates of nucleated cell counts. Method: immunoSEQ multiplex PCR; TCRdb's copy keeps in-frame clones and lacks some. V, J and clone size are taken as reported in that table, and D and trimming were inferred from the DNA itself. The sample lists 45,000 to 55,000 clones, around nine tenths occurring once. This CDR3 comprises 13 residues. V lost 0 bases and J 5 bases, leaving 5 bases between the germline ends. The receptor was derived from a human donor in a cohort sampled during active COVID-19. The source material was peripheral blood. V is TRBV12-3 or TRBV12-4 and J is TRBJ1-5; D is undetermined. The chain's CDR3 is CASSLARDQPQHF. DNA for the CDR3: TGTGCCAGCAGTTTAGCGCGCGATCAGCCCCAGCATTTT.